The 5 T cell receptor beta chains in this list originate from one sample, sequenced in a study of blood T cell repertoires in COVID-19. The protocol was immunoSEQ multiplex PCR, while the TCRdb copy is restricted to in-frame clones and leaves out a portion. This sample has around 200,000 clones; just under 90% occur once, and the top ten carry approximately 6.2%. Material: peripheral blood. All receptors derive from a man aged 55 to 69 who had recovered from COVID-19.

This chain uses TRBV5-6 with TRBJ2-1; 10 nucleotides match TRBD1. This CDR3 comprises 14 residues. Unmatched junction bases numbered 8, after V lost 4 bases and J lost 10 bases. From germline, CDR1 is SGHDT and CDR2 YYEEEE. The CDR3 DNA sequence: TGTGCCAGCAGCGCCGGGACAGGGGTACGAGAGCAGTTCTTC. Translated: CASSAGTGVREQFF.

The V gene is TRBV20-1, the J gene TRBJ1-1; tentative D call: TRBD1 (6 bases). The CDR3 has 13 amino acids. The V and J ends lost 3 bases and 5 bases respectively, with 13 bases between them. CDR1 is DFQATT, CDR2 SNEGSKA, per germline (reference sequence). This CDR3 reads CSASLGAWTEAFF. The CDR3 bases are TGCAGTGCTAGTCTGGGGGCGTGGACTGAAGCTTTCTTT.

The CDR3 nucleotides are TGTGCCAGCAGCTTATCTGCCACTCCAGATACGCAGTATTTT. It translates to CASSLSATPDTQYF. The V and J genes are TRBV7-3 and TRBJ2-3; no definite D call. Per germline, CDR1 SGHTA and CDR2 FQGTGA. V was clipped by 2 bases and J by 4 bases, with 10 bases between them. There are 14 residues in the CDR3.

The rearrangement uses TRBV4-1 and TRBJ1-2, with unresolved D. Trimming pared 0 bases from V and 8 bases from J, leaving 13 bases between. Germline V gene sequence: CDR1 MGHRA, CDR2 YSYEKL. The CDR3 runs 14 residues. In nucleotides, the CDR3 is TGCGCCAGCAGCCAAGATTTGACTCTTAGCGGCTACACCTTC. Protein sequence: CASSQDLTLSGYTF.

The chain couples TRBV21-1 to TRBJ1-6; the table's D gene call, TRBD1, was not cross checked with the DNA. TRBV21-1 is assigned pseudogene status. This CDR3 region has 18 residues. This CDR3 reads CASSKETDRVSYNSPLHF. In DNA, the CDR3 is TGTGCCAGCAGCAAAGAAACCGACAGGGTATCCTATAATTCACCCCTCCACTTT.